The present T cell receptor beta chain was sequenced within a study of T-cell memory formation after mild COVID-19 (dated by TCRdb to 2020 to 2022). About the study as a whole: TCR sequence clusters from the two donors were found to be largely donor specific. T-cell clones expanding and contracting after mild COVID-19 in a couple of donors were tracked by longitudinal TCRalpha and TCRbeta repertoire sequencing. Two young, previously healthy adult volunteers made up the cohort, one male and one female.

Overall study outcomes, separate from this receptor: Whether the second-wave clones peaking on day 37 were SARS-CoV-2 specific was not confirmed. Clones contracting from day 15 to 85 had balanced CD4/CD8 phenotypes, while a second wave expanding from day 15 to 37 was biased towards CD4+. Contracting CD4+ clones turned up mainly in the CM and EM memory subsets, whereas EMRA was where CD8+ clones were enriched. The detection of some responding clones in pre-infection memory suggests that pre-existing cross-reactive memory T cells joined the SARS-CoV-2 response. The study covered only a couple of mild cases, and larger cohorts including severe cases with pre-infection samples were considered necessary.

This sample was sequenced with an Illumina NovaSeq 6000. cDNA libraries for TCRalpha and TCRbeta were prepared by 5'RACE using constant-segment primers, with sample barcodes and unique molecular identifiers added. Trizol reagent was used to extract RNA from every sample. Libraries were amplified in two PCR steps, with a second sample barcode and Illumina TruSeq adapters added in the second step. Libraries were sequenced on an Illumina NovaSeq with 2 x 150 bp paired-end reads. Concerning the study's data processing: Demultiplexing of reads and collapsing into UMI-guided consensus sequences were performed with migec v1.2.7. Using mixcr v2.1.11, the UMI consensuses were aligned to TRA and TRB V and J templates and assembled into clonotypes. A clonotype was counted as expanded or contracted only if both edgeR and NoisET called the change significant, with noise models trained on biological replicates. edgeR calls used a false discovery rate-adjusted p below 0.01 and a log2 fold-change threshold of 1. As an exploratory analysis of dynamics, max-normalized trajectories of the 1000 most abundant clonotypes were examined with PCA combined with hierarchical clustering. Separately sequenced CD4+ and CD8+ repertoires were used to assign a CD4 or CD8 phenotype to each responding clone. TCRdb applied fastp at Q25 and MiXCR to the public reads, then kept only in-frame beta chains. Records with the same CDR3 protein are collapsed into one entry carrying the most frequent genes and DNA. TCRdb's processing, not the authors' own work, is the source of the V and J calls. The sample table lists approximately 100,000 distinct CDR3 sequences, over 8.5% of them with a count of one. The ten largest clones add up to about 40% of the sample.

Ficoll-Paque density gradient centrifugation was the method used to isolate PBMCs. Comments on this clonotype: Its antigen is not yet known. No clone much larger than this one lies a single base away; base qualities are absent.

The specimen was PBMCs or a T cell subset sorted from them (not recorded which). The origin of this receptor is a man aged 18-30 years who had mild COVID-19 (a few samples of this study predate the infection). The sample titles of this study are shuffled in the database, so cell type and time point are left out; the donor was told from shared clones.

The CDR3 loop reads CSARDPGLAGVNEQFF. The nucleotide sequence is TGCAGTGCTAGAGACCCGGGACTAGCGGGGGTAAATGAGCAGTTCTTC. The chain joins TRBV20-1 to TRBJ2-1; 14 central nucleotides agree with TRBD2. The CDR3 numbers 16 residues from cysteine through phenylalanine. The retained sequence is limited to the CDR3, 48 bases, with the frame set at the first base. Trimming accounts for 0 bases at V and 7 bases at J, while the number of junction bases matched to no gene is 5. CDR1 is given as DFQATT and CDR2 as SNEGSKA, both from the germline V gene (reference sequence).